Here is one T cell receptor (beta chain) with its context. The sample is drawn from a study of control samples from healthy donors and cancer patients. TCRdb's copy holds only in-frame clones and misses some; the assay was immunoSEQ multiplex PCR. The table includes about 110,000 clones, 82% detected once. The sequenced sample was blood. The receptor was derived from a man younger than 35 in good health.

The DNA for the CDR3 is TGTGCCAGCAGCTTAGCTGGGGCCGCCTCCTACGAGCAGTACTTC. Amino acids: CASSLAGAASYEQYF. The gene calls are TRBV11-1 and TRBJ2-7; perhaps TRBD1 as D (5 bases). V was trimmed by 0 bases and J by 0 bases, leaving 9 bases between them. This CDR3 is 15 amino acids long. In germline, CDR1 is SGHAT, CDR2 FQDESV (reference sequence).